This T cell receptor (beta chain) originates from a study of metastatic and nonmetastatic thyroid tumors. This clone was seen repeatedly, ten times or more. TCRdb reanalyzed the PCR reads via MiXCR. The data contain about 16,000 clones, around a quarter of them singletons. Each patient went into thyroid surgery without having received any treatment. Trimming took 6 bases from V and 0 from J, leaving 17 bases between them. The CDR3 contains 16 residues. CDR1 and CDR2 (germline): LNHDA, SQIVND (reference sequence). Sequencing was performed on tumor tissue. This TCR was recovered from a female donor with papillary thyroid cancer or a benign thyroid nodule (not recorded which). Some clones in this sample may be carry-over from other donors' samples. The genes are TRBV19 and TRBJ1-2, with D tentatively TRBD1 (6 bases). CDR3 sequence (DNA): TGTGCCAGTAGCCCCGGGACATCTCCCACTAACTATGGCTACACCTTC. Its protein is CASSPGTSPTNYGYTF.